This is a list of T cell receptor beta chains from one sample in a study of cytomegalovirus exposure and HLA in healthy donors. Profiling relied on immunoSEQ multiplex PCR, and the TCRdb table lists in-frame clones only, not all of them. The sample includes roughly 200,000 clones, about 80% of them seen just once. The sequencing sample was made of PBMCs. The source is a woman aged 30 to 39 in good health and CMV-seropositive. The CDR3 runs from the conserved cysteine through the conserved F or W. Each record gives: J gene, V gene, D gene, CDR3 length, clone size, CDR3 DNA, CDR3 protein. D genes are given only for firm matches. Not all rows give a size; the values are once, few, many and, for expanded clones, a class.

>TRBJ1-1|TRBV9|TRBD1|13|few
TGTGCCAGCAGCGAGAGACAGGGGGCGCTTGCTTTCTTT
CASSERQGALAFF
>TRBJ1-2|TRBV5-1|.|16|once
TGCGCCAGCAGCTGGGGGGGACGGCCCGAGAGAAGTGGCTACACCTTC
CASSWGGRPERSGYTF
>TRBJ2-7|TRBV6-4|.|12|.
TGTGCCAGGACCAGGGGACGAGGCGAGCAGTACTTC
CARTRGRGEQYF
>TRBJ2-7|TRBV5-6|TRBD1|13|.
TGTGCCAGCAGCTTCTACGACAGGGCCGAGCAGTACTTC
CASSFYDRAEQYF
>TRBJ2-1|TRBV11-2|TRBD1|17|.
TGTGCCAGCAGCTTACCGTACAGGGGGCGGAAGAACAATGAGCAGTTCTTC
CASSLPYRGRKNNEQFF
>TRBJ1-4|TRBV5-1|TRBD1|16|.
TGCGCCAGCAGCCCCGGGACAGGGGGCTCAAGAGAAAAACTGTTTTTT
CASSPGTGGSREKLFF
>TRBJ2-7|TRBV6-5|.|14|.
TGTGCCAGCAGTTACTCCGAACAGGGCTACGAGCAGTACTTC
CASSYSEQGYEQYF
>TRBJ2-7|TRBV11-2|TRBD1|13|.
TGTGCCAGCAGCTTAGAGGGGACAGTTGGTCTGTACTTC
CASSLEGTVGLYF
>TRBJ1-1|TRBV6-5|.|16|.
TGTGCCAGCAGTTACGGGGGGTATCTCCGAAACACTGAAGCTTTCTTT
CASSYGGYLRNTEAFF
>TRBJ1-3|TRBV4-2|TRBD1|18|.
TGTGCCAGCAGCCAACTAACAGGGGTAGACCACTCTGGAAACACCATATATTTT
CASSQLTGVDHSGNTIYF
>TRBJ2-7|TRBV5-4|.|14|.
TGTGCCAGCAGCACAAAGACAGCTACCTACGAGCAGTACTTC
CASSTKTATYEQYF
>TRBJ2-4|TRBV4-1|.|18|once
TGCGCCAGCAGCCAGACCCTACCGGGAGTGAGTGCCAAAAACATTCAGTACTTC
CASSQTLPGVSAKNIQYF
>TRBJ2-1|TRBV2|.|12|.
TGTGCCAGCATGGGAGCGCGTAATGAGCAGTTCTTC
CASMGARNEQFF
>TRBJ2-3|TRBV27|TRBD1|13|.
TGTGCCAGCAGGGACAGGGCCGCAGATACGCAGTATTTT
CASRDRAADTQYF
>TRBJ1-6|TRBV7-8|TRBD1|17|.
TGTGCCAGCAGCATCCCGCGAGGACAGGGGGCTTATTCACCCCTCCACTTT
CASSIPRGQGAYSPLHF
>TRBJ1-4|TRBV9|.|13|.
TGTGCCAGCAGCGGAGGGTTCTCTGAAAAACTGTTTTTT
CASSGGFSEKLFF
>TRBJ1-1|TRBV4-2|TRBD1|17|once
TGTGCCAGCAGCCCGAATGGACCGACAGGGGGGGTCACTGAAGCTTTCTTT
CASSPNGPTGGVTEAFF
>TRBJ2-7|TRBV7-9|TRBD2|15|.
TGTGCCAGCAGCCATAGCGGGAGGGTCAACTACGAGCAGTACTTC
CASSHSGRVNYEQYF
>TRBJ2-1|TRBV10-3|.|15|.
TGTGCCATCGGTTCCGAGAAAACGTCCTACAATGAGCAGTTCTTC
CAIGSEKTSYNEQFF
>TRBJ2-7|TRBV4-1|TRBD1|16|.
TGCGCCAGCAGCCAGGATACCGGGACAGACTCCTACGAGCAGTACTTC
CASSQDTGTDSYEQYF
>TRBJ2-4|TRBV30|TRBD1|14|.
TGTGCCTGGAGTTTCAGGGGGCTCATGGACATTCAGTACTTC
CAWSFRGLMDIQYF
>TRBJ2-5|TRBV30|TRBD1|13|.
TGTGCCTGGGATACAGGGGGGCGAGAGACCCAGTACTTC
CAWDTGGRETQYF
>TRBJ1-5|TRBV27|.|13|.
TGTGCCAGCAGTTTTGGCGAGGGTCAGCCCCAGCATTTT
CASSFGEGQPQHF
>TRBJ1-2|TRBV5-4|TRBD1|15|once
TGTGCCAGCAGCCAACGGACAGGGACTGACTATGGCTACACCTTC
CASSQRTGTDYGYTF
>TRBJ1-2|TRBV7-8|.|15|.
TGTGCCAGCAGCTCCCGAAGGCCTCCGGGAGAAGGCTACACCTTC
CASSSRRPPGEGYTF
>TRBJ2-3|TRBV7-7|.|15|.
TGTGCCAGCAGCTTAGGTACTCAGGGGGGAGATACGCAGTATTTT
CASSLGTQGGDTQYF
>TRBJ2-1|TRBV4-3|.|14|.
TGCGCCAGCAGCCAAGACGGGGGATACAATGAGCAGTTCTTC
CASSQDGGYNEQFF
>TRBJ2-1|TRBV6-5|TRBD2|15|.
TGTGCCAGCACCCCCGAGGCTAGCGGGCCCGGGGAGCAGTTCTTC
CASTPEASGPGEQFF
>TRBJ2-1|TRBV27|TRBD1|13|.
TGTGCCAGCAGTTACAGGGGTGGCAATGAGCAGTTCTTC
CASSYRGGNEQFF
>TRBJ2-1|TRBV6-1|.|13|.
TGTGCCAGCATCCGGCCTAGCTACAATGAGCAGTTCTTC
CASIRPSYNEQFF
>TRBJ1-5|TRBV6-1|.|13|.
TGTGCCAGCAGTCAGGGTCACAATCAGCCCCAGCATTTT
CASSQGHNQPQHF
>TRBJ2-6|TRBV5-1|.|16|.
TGCGCCAGCAGCCCCGGGACATCTGCTGGGGCCAACGTCCTGACTTTC
CASSPGTSAGANVLTF
>TRBJ2-3|TRBV29-1|.|13|.
TGCAGCGTTGAAGCAGATGTCGGGGATACGCAGTATTTT
CSVEADVGDTQYF
>TRBJ2-7|TRBV4-3|TRBD1|14|.
TGCGCCAGCAGCCCTGGGGACAGGGAAAACGAGCAGTACTTC
CASSPGDRENEQYF
>TRBJ2-2|TRBV7-9|TRBD2|17|.
TGTGCCAGCAGCCGCGGGTTAGCGGGAGCCGCGGGAGGGGAGCTGTTTTTT
CASSRGLAGAAGGELFF
>TRBJ1-1|TRBV7-8|.|15|.
TGTGCCAGCAGCCCCCGGCGGGGGGCGAACACTGAAGCTTTCTTT
CASSPRRGANTEAFF
>TRBJ2-5|TRBV18|.|14|.
TGTGCCAGCTCACCCGGGGCAGGGGTGAAGACCCAGTACTTC
CASSPGAGVKTQYF
>TRBJ2-5|TRBV21-1|.|17|.
TGTGCCAGCAGCAAAGGAGCGGGGGCCGAATACCAAGAGACCCAGTACTTC
CASSKGAGAEYQETQYF
>TRBJ1-5|TRBV6-1|TRBD1|15|.
TGTGCCAGCAGCCAAGCACACAGGGGTAGTCAGCCCCAGCATTTT
CASSQAHRGSQPQHF
>TRBJ2-7|TRBV5-6|.|12|once
TGTGCCAGCAGCTTCTCCAGCGAGGAGCAGTACTTC
CASSFSSEEQYF
>TRBJ2-7|TRBV4-1|TRBD1|14|.
TGCGCCAGCAGCCAAGAAACAGGGGCCTACGAGCAGTACTTC
CASSQETGAYEQYF
>TRBJ2-7|TRBV4-2|TRBD2|16|.
TGTGCCAGCAGCCCACGGGGAGGGAGGGATGCCTACGAGCAGTACTTC
CASSPRGGRDAYEQYF
>TRBJ1-1|TRBV6-5|.|13|.
TGTGCCAGCAAAGGAGGGGACTACACTGAAGCTTTCTTT
CASKGGDYTEAFF
>TRBJ1-5|TRBV5-8|TRBD1|14|.
TGTGCCAGCAGCTTGTGGACAGGGGATCAGCCCCAGCATTTT
CASSLWTGDQPQHF
>TRBJ1-3|TRBV2|.|13|few
TGTGCCAGCACCCTAGAAGGCGGAAACACCATATATTTT
CASTLEGGNTIYF
>TRBJ1-2|TRBV12-2|.|14|.
TGTGCAAGTCGCTTGACCGGGACAGGGAATGGCTACACCTTC
CASRLTGTGNGYTF